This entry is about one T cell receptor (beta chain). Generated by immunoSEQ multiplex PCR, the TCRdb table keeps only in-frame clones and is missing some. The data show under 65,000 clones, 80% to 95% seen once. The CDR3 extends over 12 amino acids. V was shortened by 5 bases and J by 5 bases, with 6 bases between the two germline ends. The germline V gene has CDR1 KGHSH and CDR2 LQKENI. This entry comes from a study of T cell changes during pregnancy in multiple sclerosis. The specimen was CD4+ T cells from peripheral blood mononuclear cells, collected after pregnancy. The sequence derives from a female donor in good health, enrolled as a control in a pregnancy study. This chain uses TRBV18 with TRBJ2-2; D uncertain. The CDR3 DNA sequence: TGTGCCAGCTCATTTCAGACCGGGGAGCTGTTTTTT. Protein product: CASSFQTGELFF.